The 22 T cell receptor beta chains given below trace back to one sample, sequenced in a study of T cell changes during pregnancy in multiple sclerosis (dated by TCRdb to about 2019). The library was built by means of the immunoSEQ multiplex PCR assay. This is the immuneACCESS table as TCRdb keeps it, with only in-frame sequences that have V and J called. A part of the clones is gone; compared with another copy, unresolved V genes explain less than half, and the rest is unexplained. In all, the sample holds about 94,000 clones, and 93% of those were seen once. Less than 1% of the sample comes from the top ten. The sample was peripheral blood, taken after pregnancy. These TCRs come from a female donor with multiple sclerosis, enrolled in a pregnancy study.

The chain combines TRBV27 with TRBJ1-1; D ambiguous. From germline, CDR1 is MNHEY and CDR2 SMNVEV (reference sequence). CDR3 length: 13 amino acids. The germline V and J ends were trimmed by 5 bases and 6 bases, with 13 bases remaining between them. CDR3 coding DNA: TGTGCCAGCAGTCCCGCGGGGAGGCCTGAAGCTTTCTTT. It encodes CASSPAGRPEAFF.

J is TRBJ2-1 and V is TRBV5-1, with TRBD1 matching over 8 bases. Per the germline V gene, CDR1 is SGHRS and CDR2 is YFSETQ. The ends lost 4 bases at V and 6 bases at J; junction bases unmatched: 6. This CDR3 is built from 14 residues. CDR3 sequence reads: CASSLGQALNEQFF. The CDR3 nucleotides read TGCGCCAGCAGCCTGGGACAGGCCCTCAATGAGCAGTTCTTC.

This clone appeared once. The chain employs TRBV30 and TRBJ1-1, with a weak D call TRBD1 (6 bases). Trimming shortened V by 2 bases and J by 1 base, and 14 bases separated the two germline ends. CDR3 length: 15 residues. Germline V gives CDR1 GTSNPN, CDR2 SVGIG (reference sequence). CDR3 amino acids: CAWSRTGTKNTEAFF. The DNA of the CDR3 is TGTGCCTGGAGTCGTACCGGGACAAAGAACACTGAAGCTTTCTTT.

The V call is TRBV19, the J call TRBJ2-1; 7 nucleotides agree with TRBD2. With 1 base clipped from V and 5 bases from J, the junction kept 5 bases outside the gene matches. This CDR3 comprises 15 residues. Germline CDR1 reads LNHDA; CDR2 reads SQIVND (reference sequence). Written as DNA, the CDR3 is TGTGCCAGTAGTATAGGGGACTACCTTCACAATGAGCAGTTCTTC. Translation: CASSIGDYLHNEQFF. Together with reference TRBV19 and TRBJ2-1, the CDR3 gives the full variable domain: DGGITQSPKYLFRKEGQNVTLSCEQNLNHDAMYWYRQDPGQGLRLIYYSQIVNDFQKGDIAEGYSVSREKKESFPLTVTSAQKNPTAFYLCASSIGDYLHNEQFFGPGTRLTVL.

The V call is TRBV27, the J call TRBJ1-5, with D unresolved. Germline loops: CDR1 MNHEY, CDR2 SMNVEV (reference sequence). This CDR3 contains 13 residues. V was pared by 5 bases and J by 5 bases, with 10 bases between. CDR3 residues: CASSPSGDQPQHF. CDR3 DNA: TGTGCCAGCAGTCCCTCGGGTGATCAGCCCCAGCATTTT.

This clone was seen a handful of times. CDR3 in amino acids: CASSLVAGFTYEQYF. The DNA for the CDR3 is TGTGCCAGCAGCCTGGTAGCGGGATTCACCTACGAGCAGTACTTC. The genes are TRBV7-8 and TRBJ2-7, with 8 bases fitting TRBD2. Germline values: CDR1 SGHVS, CDR2 FQNEAQ. Unmatched junction bases numbered 8, after V lost 5 bases and J lost 2 bases. The CDR3 consists of 15 residues.

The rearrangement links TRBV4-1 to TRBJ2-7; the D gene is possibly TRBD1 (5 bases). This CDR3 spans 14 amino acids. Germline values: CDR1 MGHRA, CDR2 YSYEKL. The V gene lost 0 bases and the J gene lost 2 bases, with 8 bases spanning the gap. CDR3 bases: TGCGCCAGCAGCCAAGAACTACAGGCCTACGAGCAGTACTTC. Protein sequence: CASSQELQAYEQYF.

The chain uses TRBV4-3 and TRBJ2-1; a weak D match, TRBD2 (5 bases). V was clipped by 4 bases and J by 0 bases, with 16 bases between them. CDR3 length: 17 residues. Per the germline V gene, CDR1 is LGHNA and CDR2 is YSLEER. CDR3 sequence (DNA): TGCGCCAGCAGCCGTCATTATCGGGGTAGCTCCTACAATGAGCAGTTCTTC. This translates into CASSRHYRGSSYNEQFF.

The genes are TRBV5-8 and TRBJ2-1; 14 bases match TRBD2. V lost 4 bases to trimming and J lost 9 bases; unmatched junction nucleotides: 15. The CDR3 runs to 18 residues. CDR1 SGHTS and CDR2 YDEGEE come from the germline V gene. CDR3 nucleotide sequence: TGTGCCAGCAGCCCCGGACGTTTGACTAGCGGGAGGGCCTTTGAGCAGTTCTTC. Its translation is CASSPGRLTSGRAFEQFF.

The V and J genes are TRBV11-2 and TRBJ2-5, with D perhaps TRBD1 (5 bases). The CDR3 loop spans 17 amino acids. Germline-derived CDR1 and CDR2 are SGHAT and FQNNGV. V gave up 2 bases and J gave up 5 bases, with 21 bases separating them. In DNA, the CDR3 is TGTGCCAGCAGCTTATACCCCGAAGGGGCGGTGGGGGAGACCCAGTACTTC. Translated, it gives CASSLYPEGAVGETQYF.

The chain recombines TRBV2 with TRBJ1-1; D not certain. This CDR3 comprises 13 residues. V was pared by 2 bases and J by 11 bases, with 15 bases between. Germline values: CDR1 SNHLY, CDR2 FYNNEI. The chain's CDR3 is CASSESALRVAFF. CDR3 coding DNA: TGTGCCAGCAGTGAAAGTGCCCTGAGGGTGGCTTTCTTT.

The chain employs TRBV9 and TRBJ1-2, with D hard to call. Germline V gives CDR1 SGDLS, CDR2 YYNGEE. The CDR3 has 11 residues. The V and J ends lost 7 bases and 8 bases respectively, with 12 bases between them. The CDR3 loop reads CASQGSGGYTF. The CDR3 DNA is TGTGCCAGCCAAGGGAGCGGCGGCTACACCTTC.

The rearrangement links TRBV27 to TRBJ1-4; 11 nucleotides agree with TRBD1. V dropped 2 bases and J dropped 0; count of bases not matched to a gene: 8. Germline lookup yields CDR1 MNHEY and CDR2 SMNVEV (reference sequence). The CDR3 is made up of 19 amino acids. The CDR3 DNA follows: TGTGCCAGCAGTTTAGGCTGGGACAGGGGGGATGCAACTAATGAAAAACTGTTTTTT. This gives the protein CASSLGWDRGDATNEKLFF.

The CDR3 region has the DNA TGTGCCAGTAGTACCGCTGGGACACGAAATCAGCCCCAGCATTTT. Protein: CASSTAGTRNQPQHF. The chain carries TRBV19 and TRBJ1-5; D is possibly TRBD1 (6 bases). V dropped 4 bases and J dropped 4 bases, with 14 bases sitting between them. CDR3 size: 15 residues. Germline CDR1 LNHDA, CDR2 SQIVND (reference sequence). The variable domain in full, with the rest retrieved from reference TRBV19 and TRBJ1-5, is DGGITQSPKYLFRKEGQNVTLSCEQNLNHDAMYWYRQDPGQGLRLIYYSQIVNDFQKGDIAEGYSVSREKKESFPLTVTSAQKNPTAFYLCASSTAGTRNQPQHFGDGTRLSIL.

CDR3 sequence (DNA): TGTGCCAGCAGCTTGGGGCTAGACCAAGAGACCCAGTACTTC. This codes for CASSLGLDQETQYF. This chain connects TRBV5-4 to TRBJ2-5, with D hard to call. Germline V CDR1 and CDR2: SGHNT, YYREEE (reference sequence). Between the trimmed V and J ends, which lost 0 bases and 0 bases, there was a span of 6 bases. This CDR3 is built from 14 residues.

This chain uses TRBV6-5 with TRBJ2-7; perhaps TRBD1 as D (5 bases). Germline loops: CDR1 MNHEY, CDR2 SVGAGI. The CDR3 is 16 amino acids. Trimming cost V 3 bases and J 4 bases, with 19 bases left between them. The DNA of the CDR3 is TGTGCCAGCAGTTATGGATGGGGCCTAGGACAATACGAGCAGTACTTC. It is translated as CASSYGWGLGQYEQYF.

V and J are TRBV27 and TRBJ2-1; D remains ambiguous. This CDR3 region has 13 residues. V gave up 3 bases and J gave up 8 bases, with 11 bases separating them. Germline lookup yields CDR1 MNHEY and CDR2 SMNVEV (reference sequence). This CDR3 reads CASSFGSSDEQFF. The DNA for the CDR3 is TGTGCCAGCAGTTTCGGTAGCTCAGATGAGCAGTTCTTC.

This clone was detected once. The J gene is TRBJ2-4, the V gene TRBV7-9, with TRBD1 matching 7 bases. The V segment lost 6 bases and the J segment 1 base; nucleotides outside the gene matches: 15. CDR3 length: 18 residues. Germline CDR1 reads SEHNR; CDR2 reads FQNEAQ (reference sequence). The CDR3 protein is CASRPPPTGDDAKNIQYF. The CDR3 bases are TGTGCCAGCAGGCCCCCCCCTACAGGGGACGATGCCAAAAACATTCAGTACTTC. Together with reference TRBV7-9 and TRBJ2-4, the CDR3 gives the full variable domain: DTGVSQNPRHKITKRGQNVTFRCDPISEHNRLYWYRQTLGQGPEFLTYFQNEAQLEKSRLLSDRFSAERPKGSFSTLEIQRTEQGDSAMYLCASRPPPTGDDAKNIQYFGAGTRLSVL.

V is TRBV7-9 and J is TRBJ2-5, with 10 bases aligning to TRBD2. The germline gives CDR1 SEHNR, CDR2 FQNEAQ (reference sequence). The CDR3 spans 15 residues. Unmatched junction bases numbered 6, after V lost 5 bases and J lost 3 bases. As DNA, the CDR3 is TGTGCCAGCAGCCAGGGACTAGCGTTCGAAGAGACCCAGTACTTC. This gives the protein CASSQGLAFEETQYF.

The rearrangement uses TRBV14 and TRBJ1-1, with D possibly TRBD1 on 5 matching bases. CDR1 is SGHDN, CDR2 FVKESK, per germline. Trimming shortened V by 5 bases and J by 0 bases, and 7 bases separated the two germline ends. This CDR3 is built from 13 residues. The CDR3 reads CASSGGMNTEAFF. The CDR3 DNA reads TGTGCCAGCAGCGGGGGGATGAACACTGAAGCTTTCTTT.

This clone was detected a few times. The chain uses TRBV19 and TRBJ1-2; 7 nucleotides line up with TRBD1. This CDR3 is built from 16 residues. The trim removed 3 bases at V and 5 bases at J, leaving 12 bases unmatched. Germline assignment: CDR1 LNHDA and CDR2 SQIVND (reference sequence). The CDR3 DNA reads TGTGCCAGTAGTATCGGGACAGTACATACTAGTTATGGCTACACCTTC. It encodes CASSIGTVHTSYGYTF.

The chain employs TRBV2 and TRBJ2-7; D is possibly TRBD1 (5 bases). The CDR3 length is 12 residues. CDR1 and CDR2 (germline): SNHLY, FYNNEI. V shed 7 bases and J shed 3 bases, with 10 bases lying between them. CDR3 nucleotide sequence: TGTGCCAGCACCCCGACAGTCTACGAGCAGTACTTC. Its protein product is CASTPTVYEQYF.